This T cell receptor (beta chain) was obtained from a study of T cells after yellow fever vaccination. Looking at the study overall: Those fractions that held only low numbers of cells were prepared using the SMART-Seq v4 Ultra Low Input RNA kit.

Whole-study results and caveats: Post-booster samples contained most primary-vaccination clones (more than 95% CD4, about 90% CD8). In FACS-sorted repertoires, abundant clonotypes from the bulk population could appear as contaminants.

A process of 5'RACE template switching, which added a universal primer site and UMIs, was used to make TCR cDNA. In TCRdb, the 5' RACE reads were re-called with MiXCR into one record per CDR3 protein. The sample lists roughly 340,000 distinct CDR3 sequences; 7.5% to 9% were seen once. This clonotype occurred many times. Its antigen is not identified. This CDR3 is 18 amino acids long. Germline values: CDR1 SGHVS, CDR2 FNYEAQ. V lost 2 bases and J lost 1; bases outside the gene matches: 6. The chain carries TRBV7-6 and TRBJ2-5, with TRBD2 matching over 14 bases. The clonotype comes from a man between 18 and 35 years old who received the YFV17D yellow fever vaccine. The sequences come from PBMCs, collected on the day of the first yellow fever vaccination. In DNA form, the CDR3 reads TGTGCCAGCAGCTTACGACTAGCGGGGGGGTTATTCCAAGAGACCCAGTACTTC. This translates into CASSLRLAGGLFQETQYF.